This TCR beta chain was retrieved from a study of neoadjuvant nivolumab and ipilimumab in lung cancer. Turning to this clone: What it binds is not known.

Study-wide findings and caveats: Pretherapy blood TCR richness correlated positively with resected tumor richness. Pathologic regression was not significantly tied to TCR clonality.

The CDR3 contains 14 residues. In germline, CDR1 is ENHRY, CDR2 SYGVKD. J gave up 3 bases and V 8 bases, and 7 bases lay outside the gene matches. The table came from immunoSEQ multiplex PCR; TCRdb's copy has only in-frame clones and leaves some out. The top ten hold approximately 8% of the sample, which has 8,500 to 10,000 clones, about 87% seen once. Material: tumor tissue, obtained after neoadjuvant nivolumab, alone or with ipilimumab, at or shortly before surgery. This TCR was sampled from an adult with non-small cell lung cancer. The rearrangement joins TRBV10-3 to TRBJ1-5; TRBD1 agrees at 7 bases. This CDR3 reads CAIGRDSDNQPQHF. The CDR3 DNA reads as TGTGCCATCGGCCGGGACAGTGACAATCAGCCCCAGCATTTT.